Shown below are 4 T cell receptor beta chains from a single sample sequenced in a study of blood T cell repertoires in COVID-19. The method was immunoSEQ multiplex PCR; TCRdb's version includes in-frame clones alone and lacks a portion of them. The table has over 300,000 clones, more than 70% seen once. The specimen was peripheral blood. All receptors derive from a woman in her forties or fifties with acute or convalescent COVID-19.

The chain uses TRBV5-1 and TRBJ1-6; 11 bases are a match to TRBD1. The CDR3 is made up of 16 amino acids. The J segment lost 10 bases and the V segment lost 8 bases, leaving 14 bases of the junction unmatched. Germline values: CDR1 SGHRS, CDR2 YFSETQ. Written as DNA, the CDR3 is TGCGCCAGTCGAGCCGGGTCGGGACAGGGGGACTCACCCCTCCACTTT. Its translation: CASRAGSGQGDSPLHF.

This clone has only a few counts. V gene TRBV7-2 combines with J gene TRBJ2-1; the D gene is possibly TRBD2 (6 bases). Trimming pared 4 bases from V and 7 bases from J, leaving 17 bases between. Germline values: CDR1 SGHTA, CDR2 FQGNSA. This CDR3 has 15 residues. The CDR3 here is CASSWDSLVGNEQFF. The CDR3 DNA sequence: TGTGCCAGCAGCTGGGACTCCTTGGTCGGGAATGAGCAGTTCTTC.

V and J are TRBV7-2 and TRBJ2-1; no clear D gene. Trimming pared 8 bases from V and 4 bases from J, leaving 15 bases between. This CDR3 has 14 amino acids. Germline V lookup: CDR1 SGHTA, CDR2 FQGNSA. The CDR3 DNA reads as TGTGCCAGCGTTCTCAGAATTCGTTACAATGAGCAGTTCTTC. Amino acid sequence: CASVLRIRYNEQFF.

The chain uses TRBV7-2 and TRBJ1-1; D gene unclear. The CDR3 extends over 12 amino acids. V gave up 5 bases and J gave up 7 bases, with 11 bases separating them. Germline V CDR1 and CDR2: SGHTA, FQGNSA. The CDR3 loop reads CASSMGPGEAFF. The DNA of the CDR3 is TGTGCCAGCAGCATGGGCCCCGGTGAAGCTTTCTTT.